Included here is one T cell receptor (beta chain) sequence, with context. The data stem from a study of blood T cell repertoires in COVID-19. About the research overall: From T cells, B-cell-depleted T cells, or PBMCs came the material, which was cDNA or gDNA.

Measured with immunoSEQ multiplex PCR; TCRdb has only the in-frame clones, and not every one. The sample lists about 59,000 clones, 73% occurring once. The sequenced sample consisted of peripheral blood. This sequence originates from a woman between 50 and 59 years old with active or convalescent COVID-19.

The CDR3, as DNA: TGTGCCATCAGTCCCACGTCTAGCGGGCAATCCTACGAGCAGTACTTC. This codes for CAISPTSSGQSYEQYF. The chain joins TRBV10-3 to TRBJ2-7; 8 bases align to TRBD2. There are 16 residues in the CDR3. CDR1 and CDR2 from the germline V gene are ENHRY and SYGVKD. J was trimmed by 1 base and V by 5 bases; bases with no gene match: 10.